The next 9 T cell receptor beta chains were all read from a single sample in a study of PD-L1 blockade in urothelial cancer. Data came from immunoSEQ multiplex PCR; TCRdb stores just in-frame clones and leaves some out. There are 30,000 to 40,000 clones in the sample; around four fifths occur only once, and about 17% lies in the top ten. The sequencing used PBMCs, collected around atezolizumab (anti-PD-L1) treatment. The origin of the receptors is a man between 60 and 70 years old with urothelial cancer.

This clone was seen just once. The chain links TRBV5-1 to TRBJ1-4; no definite D call. The V and J ends lost 1 base and 1 base respectively, with 5 bases between them. Germline V gene sequence: CDR1 SGHRS, CDR2 YFSETQ. The CDR3 is 14 residues long. The CDR3 loop is CASSLSGTNEKLFF. The CDR3 DNA reads TGCGCCAGCAGCTTGAGCGGAACTAATGAAAAACTGTTTTTT.

CDR3 DNA sequence: TGTGCCAGCCAACTTACAGGGGCCATCTGGAATGAGCAGTTCTTC. Translating gives CASQLTGAIWNEQFF. V gene TRBV2 combines with J gene TRBJ2-1, with 7 bases matching TRBD1. The trim removed 8 bases at V and 7 bases at J, leaving 14 bases unmatched. CDR1 and CDR2 (germline): SNHLY, FYNNEI. CDR3 size: 15 residues.

This clone came up a few times. This sample also contains other DNA sequences that code for the same CDR3. The gene calls are TRBV30 and TRBJ2-1, with D possibly being TRBD2 (5 bases). Trimming removed 2 bases from V and 7 bases from J, with 15 bases in between. CDR3 length: 14 residues. In germline, CDR1 is GTSNPN, CDR2 SVGIG (reference sequence). The CDR3 nucleotides read TGTGCCTGGAGTAGGGTAGCGCGAGGGAATGAGCAGTTCTTC. It yields the protein CAWSRVARGNEQFF.

The V gene is TRBV27, the J gene TRBJ1-5; 9 nucleotides align to TRBD1. V was clipped by 4 bases and J by 6 bases; unmatched bases: 7. The CDR3 sequence is 15 residues long. The germline V gene encodes CDR1 MNHEY and CDR2 SMNVEV (reference sequence). The CDR3 loop reads CASSWSGQGGQPQHF. In nucleotides, the CDR3 is TGTGCCAGCAGTTGGTCGGGACAGGGAGGTCAGCCCCAGCATTTT.

For the CDR3, the DNA is TGTGCCAGCAGCCCCGGGGACAGGGGGCTGGAGACCCAGTACTTC. Translation: CASSPGDRGLETQYF. J is TRBJ2-5 and V is TRBV6-1; 12 positions agree with TRBD1. The CDR3 loop spans 15 amino acids. The germline V gene has CDR1 MNHNS and CDR2 SASEGT. The V segment lost 6 bases and the J segment 5 bases; nucleotides outside the gene matches: 7.

This clone has only a few counts. The rearrangement uses TRBV10-2 and TRBJ1-2, with TRBD1 identical over 10 bases. Germline lookup yields CDR1 WSHSY and CDR2 SAAADI. The junction had 2 bases not matched to a gene; V was cut back by 4 bases and J by 6 bases. The CDR3 runs to 13 residues. CDR3 bases: TGCGCCAGCAGTGCCGGGACAGGGGATGGCTACACCTTC. This encodes CASSAGTGDGYTF.

This chain uses TRBV5-8 with TRBJ2-3, with D tentatively TRBD1 (6 bases). Germline values: CDR1 SGHTS, CDR2 YDEGEE. Trimming stripped 4 bases from V and 0 bases from J, with 12 bases between. The CDR3 is 15 amino acids. The CDR3 sequence: CASSIQGKSTDTQYF. CDR3 nucleotides: TGTGCCAGCAGCATACAGGGAAAAAGCACAGATACGCAGTATTTT.

The V and J genes are TRBV5-4 and TRBJ1-1; no firm D call. Germline V gene sequence: CDR1 SGHNT, CDR2 YYREEE (reference sequence). There are 16 residues in the CDR3. V lost 0 bases and J 1 base, leaving 13 bases between the germline ends. In nucleotides, the CDR3 is TGTGCCAGCAGCTTGGGTTCAGGCGTCGCGAACACTGAAGCTTTCTTT. Protein sequence: CASSLGSGVANTEAFF.

This clone turned up a few times. The chain carries TRBV27 and TRBJ2-7; the D gene is possibly TRBD2 (7 bases). Trimming left V 4 bases short and J 7 bases short, with 20 bases between. Looked up from germline, CDR1 is MNHEY and CDR2 is SMNVEV (reference sequence). The CDR3 runs to 15 residues. This chain's CDR3 is CASSSWDNLGREQYF. CDR3 bases: TGTGCCAGCAGTTCCTGGGACAACCTCGGGAGGGAGCAGTACTTC.